This T cell receptor (beta chain) derives from a study of cytomegalovirus exposure and HLA in healthy donors. Study results and limitations: Around 160 TCR beta chains were listed as cytomegalovirus-associated.

PCR employed 60 Vbeta and 13 Jbeta primers. Some clones are missing from TCRdb's copy, which holds only in-frame ones; the method was immunoSEQ multiplex PCR. This repertoire shows roughly 120,000 clones, approximately 80% found once; its top ten account for 2% to 2.5%. Remarks on this clone: What it binds is unknown.

Germline assignment: CDR1 MNHEY and CDR2 SVGAGI. CDR3 length: 11 residues. With 5 bases removed from V and 9 bases from J, the gap between germline ends came to 8 bases. Sequencing was done on a sample of PBMCs. The chain employs TRBV6-5 and TRBJ2-1, with a weak D call TRBD1 (6 bases). This sequence originates from a man aged 18 to 29 in good health and CMV-seronegative. The CDR3 sequence: CASSQGSEQFF. The CDR3 coding sequence is TGTGCCAGCAGTCAGGGGAGTGAGCAGTTCTTC.